What follows are 11 T cell receptor beta chains derived from one specimen sequenced in a study of human T cells and chemical hapten exposure. Each cDNA molecule in the library carried unique molecular identifiers. From the reads, TCRdb called clonotypes with MiXCR, one entry per CDR3 protein. The sample lists roughly 120,000 distinct CDR3 sequences; more than 8.5% were seen once. It was unfractionated whole blood from which total RNA was extracted. Material for sequencing was whole blood. The receptors derive from a human donor in good health. Some clones in this sample may be carry-over from other donors' samples.

This clonotype came up a few times. The V call is TRBV20-1, the J call TRBJ2-3, with 11 bases that match TRBD2. With 3 bases clipped from V and 4 bases from J, the junction kept 6 bases outside the gene matches. The V gene's germline CDR1 is DFQATT and CDR2 SNEGSKA (reference sequence). The CDR3 extends over 15 amino acids. The CDR3 nucleotides are TGCAGTGCTAGCAAGCTAGCGGGGGGTCCAGATACGCAGTATTTT. Its protein is CSASKLAGGPDTQYF.

This clonotype was counted only a few times. V usage is TRBV19 and J usage is TRBJ1-1, with TRBD1 matching over 7 bases. CDR3 length: 12 residues. Germline V gene data show CDR1 as LNHDA and CDR2 as SQIVND (reference sequence). The J segment lost 8 bases and the V segment lost 4 bases, leaving 4 bases of the junction unmatched. The chain's CDR3 is CASSTWDSEAFF. DNA of the CDR3: TGTGCCAGTAGTACCTGGGACAGCGAAGCTTTCTTT.

This sequence joins TRBV7-2 and TRBJ1-4; 9 bases are shared with TRBD1. In germline, CDR1 is SGHTA, CDR2 FQGNSA. J was trimmed by 5 bases and V by 1 base; bases with no gene match: 5. The CDR3 totals 16 residues. The CDR3 loop is CASSLVVGTGNEKLFF. The CDR3 region has the DNA TGTGCCAGCAGCTTAGTGGTCGGGACAGGGAATGAAAAACTGTTTTTT. The full variable domain, with the rest looked up from reference TRBV7-2 and TRBJ1-4, is GAGVSQSPSNKVTEKGKDVELRCDPISGHTALYWYRQSLGQGLEFLIYFQGNSAPDKSGLPSDRFSAERTGGSVSTLTIQRTQQEDSAVYLCASSLVVGTGNEKLFFGSGTQLSVL.

Worth noting for this clonotype: A much larger clone differs from this one at a single base, so this may be a read error. The chain joins TRBV30 to TRBJ2-7; 11 bases are a match to TRBD1. With 0 bases clipped from V and 6 bases from J, the junction kept 10 bases outside the gene matches. Germline V gene data show CDR1 as GTSNPN and CDR2 as SVGIG (reference sequence). CDR3 size: 16 residues. DNA of the CDR3: TGTGCCTGGAGTGTAGATCGGACAGGGGGCCAGGTCGAGCAGTACTTC. Translated: CAWSVDRTGGQVEQYF. The full variable domain, with the rest looked up from reference TRBV30 and TRBJ2-7, is SQTIHQWPATLVQPVGSPLSLECTVEGTSNPNLYWYRQAAGRGLQLLFYSVGIGQISSEVPQNLSASRPQDRQFILSSKKLLLSDSGFYLCAWSVDRTGGQVEQYFGPGTRLTVT.

This clonotype has just a few counts. The chain employs TRBV20-1 and TRBJ2-7; weak D call: TRBD1 (5 bases). This CDR3 is 11 amino acids long. Germline loops: CDR1 DFQATT, CDR2 SNEGSKA (reference sequence). Written as DNA, the CDR3 is TGCAGTTCGGTGAACAGGCGCCCCCTCCCAGTC. It is translated as CSSVNRRPLPV.

This clonotype has at least ten counts. V gene TRBV5-4 combines with J gene TRBJ2-3; D is unresolved. Trimming shortened V by 0 bases and J by 2 bases, and 7 bases separated the two germline ends. Germline V gives CDR1 SGHNT, CDR2 YYREEE (reference sequence). The CDR3 consists of 14 residues. The chain's CDR3 is CASSLEQTTDTQYF. The CDR3 region has the DNA TGTGCCAGCAGCTTGGAGCAGACCACAGATACGCAGTATTTT.

This clonotype came up many times. The gene calls are TRBV20-1 and TRBJ1-1, with D maybe TRBD1 (6 bases). Germline assignment: CDR1 DFQATT and CDR2 SNEGSKA (reference sequence). With 5 bases removed from V and 5 bases from J, the gap between germline ends came to 30 bases. This CDR3 is built from 18 residues. The CDR3, as DNA: TGCAGTGCTGAACCCGGTTTGGAGTATCAGGGGATAAGGACTGAAGCTTTCTTT. It specifies CSAEPGLEYQGIRTEAFF.

This clonotype was seen many times. The rearrangement uses TRBV6-6 and TRBJ1-1; D not certain. V was pared by 5 bases and J by 8 bases, with 9 bases between. Germline V CDR1 and CDR2: MNHNY, SVGAGI (reference sequence). The CDR3 is 11 amino acids. Here the CDR3 reads CASSPRREAFF. The CDR3 bases are TGTGCCAGCAGTCCCCGACGGGAAGCTTTCTTT.

In this sample, this clonotype turned up a few times. The V call is TRBV20-1, the J call TRBJ2-7, with 9 bases matching TRBD1. This CDR3 is 14 amino acids long. V shed 5 bases, J shed 0 bases, and the junction held 5 bases outside the gene matches. Germline CDR1 is DFQATT and CDR2 is SNEGSKA (reference sequence). In DNA form, the CDR3 reads TGCAGTGCTGGTGGGACAGGGAGCTCCTACGAGCAGTACTTC. It is translated as CSAGGTGSSYEQYF.

This clonotype was picked up many times. This rearrangement joins TRBV9 to TRBJ1-1, with D perhaps matching TRBD1 (6 bases). Trimming removed 5 bases at V and 3 bases at J, with 17 bases between. From germline, CDR1 is SGDLS and CDR2 YYNGEE. This CDR3 region has 15 residues. The CDR3 DNA is TGTGCCAGCAGGCATGTGGGGGGCGCCGACACTGAAGCTTTCTTT. Translated: CASRHVGGADTEAFF.

This chain connects TRBV29-1 to TRBJ1-2, with 7 nucleotides matching TRBD1. With 4 bases clipped from V and 0 bases from J, the junction kept 8 bases outside the gene matches. The CDR3 extends over 15 amino acids. The germline CDR1 and CDR2 sequences are SQVTM and ANQGSEA. The CDR3 loop reads CSVAYDRVPNYGYTF. The CDR3, as DNA: TGCAGCGTTGCATACGACAGGGTCCCTAACTATGGCTACACCTTC. Based on the CDR3 plus reference TRBV29-1 and TRBJ1-2, the full variable domain is SAVISQKPSRDICQRGTSLTIQCQVDSQVTMMFWYRQQPGQSLTLIATANQGSEATYESGFVIDKFPISRPNLTFSTLTVSNMSPEDSSIYLCSVAYDRVPNYGYTFGSGTRLTVV.